The clone carrying this T cell receptor beta chain came up a few times. Antigen specificity is unknown. Every cDNA TCR molecule received its own unique molecular identifier. TCRdb fed the 5' RACE reads into MiXCR, producing one record per CDR3 protein. The sample holds about 120,000 distinct CDR3 sequences, over 9% seen once. This sample is part of a study of spatial heterogeneity in lung cancer. As for the study in general: Detection consistently yielded more beta chains than alpha chains.

The time point is: blood at routine non-recurrence follow-up after resection. Whole RNA came from tumor, nontumor lung or frozen PBMC and was sequenced without being sorted. Broader study findings: In blood, ubiquitous expanded tumor TCRs appeared more at resection than follow-up.

V gave up 6 bases and J gave up 2 bases, with 11 bases separating them. The CDR3 totals 14 residues. Germline CDR1 SNHLY, CDR2 FYNNEI. The chain employs TRBV2 and TRBJ1-3; D gene unclear. Sequencing used PBMCs, obtained at follow-up. This receptor was taken from a male donor with early-stage non-small cell lung cancer. The DNA of the CDR3 is TGTGCCAGCAGGGAGAGGTCGGCTGGAAACACCATATATTTT. Translation: CASRERSAGNTIYF.